The following is a T cell receptor (beta chain) sequence with its context. It has no known antigen specificity. Per-nucleotide qualities are absent, and no much larger clonotype sits a single base away. Library preparation employed the immunoSEQ multiplex PCR assay. RNA was extracted from all samples and reverse transcribed into cDNA as template for TCR sequencing. First-strand cDNA was synthesized using SuperScript III with a 2:1 mix of oligo-dT and random hexamers. A synthetic immune receptor repertoire was used to assess amplification bias, and residual bias was removed computationally. As for the original processing: Raw reads were preprocessed to remove errors, and CDR3 was defined according to IMGT conventions as the region from the conserved cysteine to phenylalanine. Clonality was calculated as 1 minus Shannon entropy normalized by log2 of the number of productive unique TCRs. Scalp TCRbeta sequences were cross-referenced with sorted blood CD4 and CD8 repertoires so that the CD4 or CD8 identity of scalp clones could be inferred. The immuneACCESS repertoire file appears here via TCRdb, limited to in-frame rearrangements. These files lack a portion of the clones; in checked studies, under half of the deficit traces to unresolved V genes, and the cause of the others is not known. The DNA gave D and trimming, while V, J and clone size come from that table. The sample table records approximately 280,000 clones; roughly 64% of these occur just once. The ten most abundant clones make up more than 1.5% of the sample.

This entry belongs to a study of CD8+ T cells in alopecia areata (dated by TCRdb to 2017 to 2018). Broadly, across the study: Treated patients were enrolled in an open-label pilot trial of oral tofacitinib at 5 to 10 mg twice daily for moderate-to-severe alopecia areata. Tofacitinib was administered for 6 to 18 months, and 6 months of follow-up off drug were then conducted to assess delayed response and recurrence. The SALT score, which quantifies the percentage of affected scalp surface area, was used to measure disease severity in treated patients. The study used high-throughput TCRbeta sequencing to examine T cell clonal expansion in alopecia areata, in both the C3H/HeJ mouse model and human patients. Scalp tissue and sorted CD4+ and CD8+ peripheral blood T cells from patchy and totalis/universalis alopecia areata patients and from healthy controls were covered by human TCRbeta sequencing. Biopsies were taken from tofacitinib-treated patients at baseline and again at 4 and 24 weeks into treatment, and several of those patients also had a later scalp biopsy. Scalp clonality was compared across normal scalp (n=4), patchy alopecia areata scalp (n=8), and alopecia totalis/universalis scalp (n=8). RNA came from the PAXgene miRNA kit for fixed scalp, the miRNeasy kit for PBMCs, and the RNeasy kit for mouse skin. immunoSEQ multiplex PCR using 35 Vbeta forward primers and 13 Jbeta reverse primers was used to amplify TCRbeta CDR3 regions. Broad study findings and their caveats: Scalp TCR repertoire analysis is complicated because resident alphabeta T cells in normal human skin are also sequenced, whereas mouse skin is dominated by gammadelta T cells. Lesional scalp, especially in alopecia totalis/universalis, showed higher clonality and more expanded CD8+ clones than normal scalp, suggesting antigenic drive. During tofacitinib treatment, many expanded lesional clones remained in scalp and blood, and this persistence may partly explain relapse after treatment is stopped. TCR sequences shared between patients were less clear than in mice, possibly partly because of HLA diversity in the patient population. Tofacitinib significantly lowered scalp clonality and the number of expanded CD8+ clones among the top 100 scalp clones. The treated cohort was small, with a single nonresponder, so links between baseline CD8+ expansion and response need larger studies.

The trim is 7 bases for V and 0 bases for J, with a gap of 9 bases between the germline ends. According to the germline V gene, CDR1 reads SGHAT and CDR2 reads FQNNGV. The CDR3 runs 14 amino acids, cysteine and phenylalanine included. Kept here is only the CDR3 DNA, which spans 42 bases and is read in frame from base 1. This specimen's time point label, interpreted: about 5 months on oral tofacitinib. This specimen's treatment or condition label, interpreted: oral pan-JAK inhibitor, 5-10 mg twice daily. From alopecia areata patients, peripheral blood was collected along with lesional scalp punch biopsies. PBMCs were isolated by density centrifugation and stained for CD3, CD4 and CD8, and CD4+ and CD8+ T cells were sorted on a FACSAria.

This sequence originates from a human donor with alopecia areata. The chain links TRBV11-2 with TRBJ2-2; TRBD2 is a possible D gene, resting on 5 matching bases. Sequencing was performed on CD4+ T cells sorted from blood, taken at week 24, from a patient treated with tofacitinib. The encoded CDR3 is CASKAGANTGELFF. The bases are TGTGCCAGCAAAGCCGGGGCGAACACCGGGGAGCTGTTTTTT.